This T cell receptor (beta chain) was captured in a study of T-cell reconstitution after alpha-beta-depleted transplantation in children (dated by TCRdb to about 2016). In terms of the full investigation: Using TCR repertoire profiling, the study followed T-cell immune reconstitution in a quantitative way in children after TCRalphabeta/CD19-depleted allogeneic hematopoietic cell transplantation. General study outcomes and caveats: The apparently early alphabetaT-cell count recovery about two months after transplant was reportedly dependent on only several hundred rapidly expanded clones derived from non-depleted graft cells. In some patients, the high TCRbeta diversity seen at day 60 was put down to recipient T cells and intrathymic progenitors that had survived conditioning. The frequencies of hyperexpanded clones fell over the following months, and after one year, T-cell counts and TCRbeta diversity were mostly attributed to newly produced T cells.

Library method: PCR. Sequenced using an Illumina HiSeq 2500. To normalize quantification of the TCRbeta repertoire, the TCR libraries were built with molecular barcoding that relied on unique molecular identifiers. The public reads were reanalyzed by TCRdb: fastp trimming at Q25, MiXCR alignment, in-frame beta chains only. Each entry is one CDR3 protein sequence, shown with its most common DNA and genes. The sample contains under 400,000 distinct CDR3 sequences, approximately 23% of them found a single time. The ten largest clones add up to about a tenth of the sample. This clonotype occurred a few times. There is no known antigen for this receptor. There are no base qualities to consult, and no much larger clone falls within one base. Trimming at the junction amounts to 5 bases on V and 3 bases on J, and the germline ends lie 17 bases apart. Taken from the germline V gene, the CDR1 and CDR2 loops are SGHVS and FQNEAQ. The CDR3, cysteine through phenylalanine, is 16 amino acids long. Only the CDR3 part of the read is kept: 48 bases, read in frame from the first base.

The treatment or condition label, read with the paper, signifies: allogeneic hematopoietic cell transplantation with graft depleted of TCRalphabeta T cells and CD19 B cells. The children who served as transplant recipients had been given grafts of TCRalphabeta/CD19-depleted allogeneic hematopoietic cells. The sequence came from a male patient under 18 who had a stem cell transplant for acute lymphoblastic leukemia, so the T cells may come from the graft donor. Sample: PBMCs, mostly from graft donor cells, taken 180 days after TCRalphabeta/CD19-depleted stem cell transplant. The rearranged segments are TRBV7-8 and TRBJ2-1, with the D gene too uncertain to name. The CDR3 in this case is CASSPSPSAFYNEQFF. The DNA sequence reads TGTGCCAGCAGCCCGAGCCCCTCGGCGTTCTACAATGAGCAGTTCTTC.